This TCR beta chain emerged from a study of post-analysis software for immune sequencing data. Study information: Relapsing-remitting, secondary progressive and progressive-relapsing forms made up the multiple sclerosis disease courses.

Every TCR beta cDNA library bore unique molecular identifiers. Using its own MiXCR run on the PCR reads, TCRdb lists one record per CDR3 protein. In the table there are about 400,000 distinct CDR3 sequences, roughly 35% of which are singletons. The sample holds a few counts of this clonotype. Its antigen remains unknown. Study-level findings and limits: In patients, TRBV5-6, TRBV5-1 and TRBV20-1 belonged to five TRBV segments found more frequently than in controls.

Germline CDR1 is MNHEY and CDR2 is SVGAGI. The germline V and J ends were trimmed by 2 bases and 7 bases, with 18 bases remaining between them. The CDR3 extends over 15 amino acids. The chain joins TRBV6-5 to TRBJ2-7; D is possibly TRBD2 (6 bases). The TCR sequence derives from a girl aged 10 to 17 with multiple sclerosis. The sequencing input was blood. The CDR3 reads CASSYGAGGRFEQYF. CDR3 DNA: TGTGCCAGCAGTTACGGAGCCGGGGGACGGTTTGAGCAGTACTTC.